The 2 T cell receptor beta chains reported below all come from one sample, sequenced in a study of blood T cell repertoires in COVID-19. The table came from immunoSEQ multiplex PCR; TCRdb's copy has only in-frame clones and leaves some out. The data show under 80,000 clones, 65% to 85% seen once. Sequencing was done on a sample of peripheral blood. These receptors came from a woman of 80 years or more with active or convalescent COVID-19.

This clone came up once. The chain joins TRBV28 to TRBJ1-2, with 9 bases identical to TRBD1. V dropped 7 bases and J dropped 5; count of bases not matched to a gene: 11. The CDR3 loop spans 15 amino acids. CDR1 MDHEN and CDR2 SYDVKM come from the germline V gene. The CDR3 loop reads CASNRITGGAYGYTF. Written as DNA, the CDR3 is TGTGCCAGCAACCGGATAACAGGGGGCGCGTATGGCTACACCTTC.

The chain combines TRBV6-2 or TRBV6-3 with TRBJ2-1, with 10 bases matching TRBD2. The V and J ends lost 4 bases and 6 bases, in that order; junction bases with no gene match: 9. This CDR3 comprises 16 residues. In germline, CDR1 is MNHEY, CDR2 SVGEGT. This CDR3 reads CASSSPRLAGANEQFF. DNA for the CDR3: TGTGCCAGCAGTTCTCCGAGGCTAGCGGGAGCCAATGAGCAGTTCTTC.